Sequencing of this T cell receptor (beta chain) was carried out in a study of esophageal squamous cell carcinoma under preoperative chemotherapy. Trimming took 6 bases from V and 1 from J; bases not matched to a gene: 3. Germline V gene data show CDR1 as MNHNS and CDR2 as SASEGT. The CDR3 is made up of 14 amino acids. In its sample, this clonotype was seen many times. From the PCR reads, TCRdb called clonotypes with MiXCR, one entry per CDR3 protein. The top ten clones hold roughly 12% of a sample with tens of thousands of distinct CDR3 sequences, 40% to 60% of them seen once. The time point here: before preoperative PTX-NDP chemotherapy.

This clonotype originated in a human donor with esophageal squamous cell carcinoma. The donor label of this sample is uncertain. The rearrangement uses TRBV6-1 and TRBJ2-3; TRBD2 agrees at 8 bases. The material was obtained from a patient given preoperative chemotherapy. The CDR3: CASRMTSGTDTQYF. DNA for the CDR3: TGTGCCAGCAGGATGACTAGCGGCACAGATACGCAGTATTTT.